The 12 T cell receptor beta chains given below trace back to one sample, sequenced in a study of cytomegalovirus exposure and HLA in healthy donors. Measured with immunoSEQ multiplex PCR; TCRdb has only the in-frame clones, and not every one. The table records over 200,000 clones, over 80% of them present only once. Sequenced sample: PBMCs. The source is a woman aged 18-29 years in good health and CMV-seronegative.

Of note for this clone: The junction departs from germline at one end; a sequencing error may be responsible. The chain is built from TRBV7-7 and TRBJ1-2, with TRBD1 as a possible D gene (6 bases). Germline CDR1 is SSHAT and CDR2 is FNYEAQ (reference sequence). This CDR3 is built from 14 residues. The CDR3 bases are TGTGCTAGCAGCCGACGGAGGGGGGCCGGCGGCTACACCTTC. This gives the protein CASSRRRGAGGYTF.

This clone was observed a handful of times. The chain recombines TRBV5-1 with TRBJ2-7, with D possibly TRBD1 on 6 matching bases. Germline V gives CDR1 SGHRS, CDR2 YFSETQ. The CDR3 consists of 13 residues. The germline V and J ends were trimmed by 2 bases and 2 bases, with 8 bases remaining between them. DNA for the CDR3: TGCGCCAGCAGCTTAACAGGGCCCTACGAGCAGTACTTC. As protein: CASSLTGPYEQYF.

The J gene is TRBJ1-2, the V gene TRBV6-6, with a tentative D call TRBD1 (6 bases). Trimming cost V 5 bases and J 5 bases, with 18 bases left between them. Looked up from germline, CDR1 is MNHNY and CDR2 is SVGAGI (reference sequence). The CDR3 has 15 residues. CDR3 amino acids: CASSAKDRGPYGYTF. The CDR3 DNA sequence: TGTGCCAGCAGTGCGAAGGACAGAGGCCCTTATGGCTACACCTTC.

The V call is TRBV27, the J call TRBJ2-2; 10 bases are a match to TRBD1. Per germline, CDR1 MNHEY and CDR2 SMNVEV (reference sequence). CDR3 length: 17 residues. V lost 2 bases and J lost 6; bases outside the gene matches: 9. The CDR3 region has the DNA TGTGCCAGCAGTTTAACGGCGTGGACAGGGGGGCCCGGGGAGCTGTTTTTT. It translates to CASSLTAWTGGPGELFF.

The CDR3 spells CASSVFQLSYNEQFF. In nucleotides, the CDR3 is TGTGCCAGCAGCGTTTTTCAGCTATCCTACAATGAGCAGTTCTTC. V and J are TRBV9 and TRBJ2-1; D uncertain. V shed 2 bases and J shed 1 base, with 10 bases lying between them. The V gene's germline CDR1 is SGDLS and CDR2 YYNGEE. This CDR3 has 15 residues.

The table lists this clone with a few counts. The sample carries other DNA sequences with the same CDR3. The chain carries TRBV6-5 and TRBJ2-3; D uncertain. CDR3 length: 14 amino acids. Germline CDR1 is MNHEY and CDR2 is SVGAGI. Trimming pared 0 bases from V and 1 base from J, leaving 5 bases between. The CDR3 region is CASSYSYRTDTQYF. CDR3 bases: TGTGCCAGCAGTTACTCTTACCGCACAGATACGCAGTATTTT.

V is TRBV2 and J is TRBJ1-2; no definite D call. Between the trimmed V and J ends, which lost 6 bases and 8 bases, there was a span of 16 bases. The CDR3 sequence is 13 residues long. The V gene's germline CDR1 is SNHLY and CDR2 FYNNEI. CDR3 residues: CASRAPILGGYTF. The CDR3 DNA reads TGTGCCAGCAGGGCCCCTATTCTCGGCGGCTACACCTTC.

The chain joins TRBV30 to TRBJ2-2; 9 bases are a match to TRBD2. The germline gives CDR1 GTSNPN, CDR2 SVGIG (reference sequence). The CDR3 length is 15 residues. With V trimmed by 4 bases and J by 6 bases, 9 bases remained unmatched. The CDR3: CAWNKVAGAAGELFF. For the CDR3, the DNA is TGTGCCTGGAATAAGGTAGCGGGAGCGGCCGGGGAGCTGTTTTTT.

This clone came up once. The CDR3 bases are TGTGCCAGCAGCTCTGAGGGCGAGAGTTACAATGAGCAGTTCTTC. It translates to CASSSEGESYNEQFF. J is TRBJ2-1 and V is TRBV5-4, with D tentatively TRBD2 (5 bases). This CDR3 has 15 residues. V dropped 3 bases and J dropped 4 bases, with 14 bases sitting between them. CDR1 and CDR2 (germline): SGHNT, YYREEE (reference sequence).

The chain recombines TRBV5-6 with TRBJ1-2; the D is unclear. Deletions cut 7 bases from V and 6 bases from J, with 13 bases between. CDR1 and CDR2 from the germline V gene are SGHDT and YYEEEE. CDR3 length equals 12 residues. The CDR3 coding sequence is TGTGCCAGCGGAAGACGGACGGATGGCTACACCTTC. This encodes CASGRRTDGYTF.

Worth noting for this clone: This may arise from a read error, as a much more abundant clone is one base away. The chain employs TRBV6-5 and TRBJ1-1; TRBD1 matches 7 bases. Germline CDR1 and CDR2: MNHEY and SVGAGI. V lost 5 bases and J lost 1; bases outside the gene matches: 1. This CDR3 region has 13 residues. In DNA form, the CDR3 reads TGTGCCAGCAGTCGACAGGGGAACACTGAAGCTTTCTTT. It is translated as CASSRQGNTEAFF.

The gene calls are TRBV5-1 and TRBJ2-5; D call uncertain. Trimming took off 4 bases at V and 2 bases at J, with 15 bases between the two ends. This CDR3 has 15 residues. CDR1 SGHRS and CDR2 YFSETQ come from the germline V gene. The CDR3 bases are TGCGCCAGCAGCAAAGCCCCTGCCAGTCAAGAGACCCAGTACTTC. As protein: CASSKAPASQETQYF.